This entry lists 25 T cell receptor beta chains sequenced from one sample in a study of technical replicates of blood from a few donors (dated by TCRdb to the late 2010s). The library was obtained by the immunoSEQ multiplex PCR assay. The clones in this table, taken by TCRdb from immuneACCESS, are in-frame only. Not every clone is retained; where verified, under half of the shortfall comes from an unresolved V gene, and the cause of the rest is unknown. This sample lists some 71,000 clones; approximately 97% were detected once. The ten biggest clones cover 0.29% of the sample. Sequencing was carried out using T cells isolated from PBMCs. The receptors originated from a human donor in good health.

The chain has TRBV5-8 and TRBJ1-1; TRBD1 matches at 10 bases. V was pared by 3 bases and J by 5 bases, with 13 bases of the junction left unmatched. Germline V gene sequence: CDR1 SGHTS, CDR2 YDEGEE. The CDR3 is 17 residues long. CDR3 sequence reads: CASSSPPGQGRYTEAFF. Here the CDR3 DNA reads TGTGCCAGCAGCTCACCCCCGGGACAGGGGAGATATACTGAAGCTTTCTTT.

The rearrangement joins TRBV18 to TRBJ1-2, with D perhaps matching TRBD1 (6 bases). CDR3 size: 14 residues. V was shortened by 2 bases and J by 7 bases, with 14 bases between the two germline ends. Germline V lookup: CDR1 KGHSH, CDR2 LQKENI. The CDR3 coding sequence is TGTGCCAGCTCACCATCCCAGGGGTTCGGTGGCTACACCTTC. It translates to CASSPSQGFGGYTF.

V usage is TRBV11-3 and J usage is TRBJ2-7; TRBD2 matches 8 bases. CDR1 SGHNT and CDR2 YENEEA come from the germline V gene. The trim removed 1 base at V and 6 bases at J, leaving 8 bases unmatched. The CDR3 sequence is 15 residues long. The CDR3 DNA reads TGTGCCAGCAGCTTAGTAGCCGGGAGGGCCGGCGAGCAGTACTTC. Translating it yields CASSLVAGRAGEQYF.

The V and J genes are TRBV29-1 and TRBJ1-1; 9 bases line up with TRBD1. V was pared by 4 bases and J by 1 base, with 7 bases of the junction left unmatched. This CDR3 region has 15 residues. Germline CDR1 SQVTM, CDR2 ANQGSEA. The CDR3 is CSVAGGTGKNTEAFF. The CDR3 DNA reads as TGCAGCGTTGCCGGTGGGACAGGGAAGAACACTGAAGCTTTCTTT.

This clone was seen only once. The gene calls are TRBV6-1 and TRBJ1-4; D gene ambiguous. The ends were cut back, 6 bases at V and 5 bases at J, with 16 bases in the middle. There are 15 residues in the CDR3. Germline CDR1 reads MNHNS; CDR2 reads SASEGT. The CDR3 reads CASRAPTTVNEKLFF. CDR3 in DNA: TGTGCCAGCAGGGCCCCTACGACTGTGAATGAAAAACTGTTTTTT.

This clone was counted once. As DNA, the CDR3 is TGTGCCAGCAGCCTATCTTCACAGGGCGACTATGGCTACACCTTC. It encodes CASSLSSQGDYGYTF. This rearrangement joins TRBV9 to TRBJ1-2; possibly TRBD1 for D (6 bases). The CDR3 spans 15 residues. Germline values: CDR1 SGDLS, CDR2 YYNGEE. V dropped 4 bases and J dropped 3 bases, with 16 bases sitting between them.

The chain links TRBV7-2 to TRBJ1-2, with TRBD1 matching 9 bases. This CDR3 has 14 residues. V was pared by 5 bases and J by 8 bases, with 9 bases of the junction left unmatched. Germline-derived CDR1 and CDR2 are SGHTA and FQGNSA. CDR3 amino acids: CASSLDRGRGGYTF. The CDR3 DNA sequence: TGTGCCAGCAGCCTCGACAGGGGGAGAGGCGGCTACACCTTC.

V gene TRBV2 combines with J gene TRBJ2-5; TRBD2 matches at 10 bases. The V segment lost 2 bases and the J segment 3 bases; nucleotides outside the gene matches: 6. CDR3 size: 16 residues. Germline lookup yields CDR1 SNHLY and CDR2 FYNNEI. The CDR3 DNA sequence: TGTGCCAGCAGTGAATTTGGGACTAGCGCTGAAGAGACCCAGTACTTC. It translates to CASSEFGTSAEETQYF.

The CDR3: CASSQGRLALTEAFF. The CDR3 region has the DNA TGCGCCAGCAGCCAAGGGAGGTTGGCTCTGACTGAAGCTTTCTTT. The V and J genes are TRBV4-3 and TRBJ1-1; D is undetermined. The CDR3 loop spans 15 amino acids. Deletions cut 1 base from V and 5 bases from J, with 14 bases between. Germline V gene lookup returns CDR1 LGHNA and CDR2 YSLEER.

The J gene is TRBJ1-2, the V gene TRBV9; D call uncertain. Germline assignment: CDR1 SGDLS and CDR2 YYNGEE. CDR3 length: 13 residues. Trimming left V 0 bases short and J 8 bases short, with 11 bases between. CDR3 bases: TGTGCCAGCAGCGTAGCTCTTGGCGGGGGCTACACCTTC. It is translated as CASSVALGGGYTF.

This clone showed up just a few times. This rearrangement joins TRBV30 to TRBJ2-1; the match to TRBD1 covers 8 bases. Looked up from germline, CDR1 is GTSNPN and CDR2 is SVGIG (reference sequence). The CDR3 extends over 15 amino acids. Trimming removed 4 bases from V and 0 bases from J; junction bases left unmatched: 5. The CDR3 sequence is CAWTRDRSSYNEQFF. The CDR3 nucleotides are TGTGCCTGGACCCGGGACAGGAGCTCCTACAATGAGCAGTTCTTC.

The chain carries TRBV29-1 and TRBJ2-1, with unresolved D. V was trimmed by 8 bases and J by 2 bases, leaving 22 bases between them. Germline V gene sequence: CDR1 SQVTM, CDR2 ANQGSEA. The length of the CDR3 is 16 residues. CDR3 sequence: CSFLHGDQETYNEQFF. CDR3 sequence (DNA): TGCAGCTTCCTCCATGGTGATCAGGAAACCTACAATGAGCAGTTCTTC.

V is TRBV27 and J is TRBJ1-4; D might be TRBD1 (6 bases). Trimming removed 5 bases from V and 5 bases from J, with 15 bases in between. The CDR3 length is 15 residues. From germline, CDR1 is MNHEY and CDR2 SMNVEV (reference sequence). CDR3 residues: CASSPTQGANEKLFF. Here the CDR3 DNA reads TGTGCCAGCAGTCCAACACAGGGCGCCAATGAAAAACTGTTTTTT. Looking up the rest from reference TRBV27 and TRBJ1-4 gives the full variable domain: EAQVTQNPRYLITVTGKKLTVTCSQNMNHEYMSWYRQDPGLGLRQIYYSMNVEVTDKGDVPEGYKVSRKEKRNFPLILESPSPNQTSLYFCASSPTQGANEKLFFGSGTQLSVL.

V and J are TRBV7-9 and TRBJ2-7; the match to TRBD2 covers 8 bases. V shed 5 bases, J shed 6 bases, and the junction held 15 bases outside the gene matches. The length of the CDR3 is 16 residues. The germline V gene encodes CDR1 SEHNR and CDR2 FQNEAQ (reference sequence). The CDR3 sequence is CASSPGGGLGPREQYF. The CDR3 coding sequence is TGTGCCAGCAGCCCCGGGGGGGGGTTGGGGCCACGCGAGCAGTACTTC.

J is TRBJ2-3 and V is TRBV7-9; tentatively, D is TRBD2 (6 bases). Between the trimmed V and J ends, which lost 2 bases and 4 bases, there was a span of 7 bases. The CDR3 has 13 residues. CDR1 is SEHNR and CDR2 is FQNEAQ in the germline V gene (reference sequence). The CDR3 bases are TGTGCCAGCAGCTTAAGGGAGGCAGATACGCAGTATTTT. It yields the protein CASSLREADTQYF.

This chain joins TRBV19 and TRBJ2-2; TRBD2 agrees at 11 bases. Per germline, CDR1 LNHDA and CDR2 SQIVND (reference sequence). V gave up 4 bases and J gave up 4 bases; unmatched junction bases: 5. The CDR3 is 16 residues long. Here the CDR3 reads CASSRPLAGGTGELFF. The CDR3 coding sequence is TGTGCCAGTAGTAGGCCCCTAGCGGGAGGCACCGGGGAGCTGTTTTTT. Based on the CDR3 plus reference TRBV19 and TRBJ2-2, the full variable domain is DGGITQSPKYLFRKEGQNVTLSCEQNLNHDAMYWYRQDPGQGLRLIYYSQIVNDFQKGDIAEGYSVSREKKESFPLTVTSAQKNPTAFYLCASSRPLAGGTGELFFGEGSRLTVL.

The V call is TRBV6-5, the J call TRBJ2-2; possibly TRBD2 for D (6 bases). The V gene's germline CDR1 is MNHEY and CDR2 SVGAGI. The length of the CDR3 is 13 residues. Trimming cost V 3 bases and J 5 bases, with 7 bases left between them. Here the CDR3 DNA reads TGTGCCAGCAGTTATCGGGAGACCGGGGAGCTGTTTTTT. Its protein is CASSYRETGELFF.

This clone was observed once. J is TRBJ2-3 and V is TRBV30, with 13 positions matching TRBD2. This CDR3 is 15 amino acids long. V lost 4 bases and J lost 6; bases outside the gene matches: 7. The germline V gene has CDR1 GTSNPN and CDR2 SVGIG (reference sequence). The CDR3: CAWNQGLAGRDTQYF. The DNA of the CDR3 is TGTGCCTGGAATCAGGGACTAGCGGGAAGGGATACGCAGTATTTT. Filled out from reference TRBV30 and TRBJ2-3, the complete variable domain reads SQTIHQWPATLVQPVGSPLSLECTVEGTSNPNLYWYRQAAGRGLQLLFYSVGIGQISSEVPQNLSASRPQDRQFILSSKKLLLSDSGFYLCAWNQGLAGRDTQYFGPGTRLTVL.

The V and J genes are TRBV7-2 and TRBJ2-7; 13 positions agree with TRBD2. The germline CDR1 and CDR2 sequences are SGHTA and FQGNSA. The CDR3 sequence is 18 residues long. V trimming: 2 bases; J trimming: 0 bases; junction bases outside the gene matches: 7. The CDR3 spells CASSLRLAGGPYSYEQYF. As DNA, the CDR3 is TGTGCCAGCAGCTTAAGACTAGCGGGAGGCCCTTACTCCTACGAGCAGTACTTC.

Only one count was recorded for this clone. V usage is TRBV27 and J usage is TRBJ2-4; 7 positions agree with TRBD1. The ends lost 3 bases at V and 8 bases at J; junction bases unmatched: 13. The germline V gene encodes CDR1 MNHEY and CDR2 SMNVEV (reference sequence). The CDR3 is made up of 16 amino acids. CDR3 DNA sequence: TGTGCCAGCAGTTTTCTTGGGACAGATAACGTGGACATTCAGTACTTC. The encoded protein is CASSFLGTDNVDIQYF.

The rearrangement uses TRBV29-1 and TRBJ2-7; TRBD2 matches 16 bases. CDR1 SQVTM and CDR2 ANQGSEA come from the germline V gene. Losses at the gene ends were 6 bases for V and 0 bases for J; bases not matched to a gene: 5. This CDR3 contains 16 residues. CDR3 region: CSVGTSGRVSSYEQYF. CDR3 DNA sequence: TGCAGCGTGGGGACTAGCGGGAGGGTAAGCTCCTACGAGCAGTACTTC.

This sequence joins TRBV7-8 and TRBJ2-2; 8 positions match TRBD1. From germline, CDR1 is SGHVS and CDR2 FQNEAQ. The CDR3 runs 14 residues. V was clipped by 4 bases and J by 7 bases; unmatched bases: 5. CDR3 loop: CASSSQTGDGELFF. Written as DNA, the CDR3 is TGTGCCAGCAGCTCCCAGACAGGGGACGGGGAGCTGTTTTTT.

The V gene is TRBV27, the J gene TRBJ2-2; no reliable D call. This CDR3 has 13 residues. Germline V lookup: CDR1 MNHEY, CDR2 SMNVEV (reference sequence). V lost 5 bases to trimming and J lost 3 bases, with 7 bases between them. CDR3 nucleotide sequence: TGTGCCAGCAGTCTACTGTACACCGGGGAGCTGTTTTTT. Translation gives CASSLLYTGELFF.

V usage is TRBV28 and J usage is TRBJ2-7; 8 bases map to TRBD2. J was trimmed by 3 bases and V by 6 bases; bases with no gene match: 4. CDR1 is MDHEN, CDR2 SYDVKM, per germline. The CDR3 is 13 residues long. The CDR3: CASRIAGGYEQYF. CDR3 bases: TGTGCCAGCAGGATCGCGGGGGGCTACGAGCAGTACTTC. The variable domain in full, with the rest retrieved from reference TRBV28 and TRBJ2-7, is DVKVTQSSRYLVKRTGEKVFLECVQDMDHENMFWYRQDPGLGLRLIYFSYDVKMKEKGDIPEGYSVSREKKERFSLILESASTNQTSMYLCASRIAGGYEQYFGPGTRLTVT.

The rearrangement links TRBV29-1 to TRBJ2-7, with a weak D call TRBD1 (5 bases). The CDR3 totals 13 residues. Germline values: CDR1 SQVTM, CDR2 ANQGSEA. With 4 bases removed from V and 4 bases from J, the gap between germline ends came to 14 bases. The CDR3 here is CSVVIGVRYEQYF. The CDR3 DNA sequence: TGCAGCGTTGTTATAGGGGTGCGGTACGAGCAGTACTTC.